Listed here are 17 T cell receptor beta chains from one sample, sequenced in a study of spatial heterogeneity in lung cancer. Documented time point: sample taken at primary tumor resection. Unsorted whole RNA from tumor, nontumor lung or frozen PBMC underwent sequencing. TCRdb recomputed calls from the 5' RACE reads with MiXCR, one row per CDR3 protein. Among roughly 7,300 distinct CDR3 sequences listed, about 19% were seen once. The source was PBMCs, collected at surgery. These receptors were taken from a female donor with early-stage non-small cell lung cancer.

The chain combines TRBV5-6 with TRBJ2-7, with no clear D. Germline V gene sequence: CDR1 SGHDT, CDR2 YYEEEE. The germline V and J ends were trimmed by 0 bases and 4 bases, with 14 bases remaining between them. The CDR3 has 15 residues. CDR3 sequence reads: CASSLAGRSFYEQYF. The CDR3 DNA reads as TGTGCCAGCAGCTTGGCTGGACGGTCCTTTTACGAGCAGTACTTC.

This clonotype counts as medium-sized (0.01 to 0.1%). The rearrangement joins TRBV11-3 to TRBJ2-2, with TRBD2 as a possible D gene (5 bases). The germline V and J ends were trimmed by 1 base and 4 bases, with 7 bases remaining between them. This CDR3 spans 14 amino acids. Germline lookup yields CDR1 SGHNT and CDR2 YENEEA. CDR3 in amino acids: CASSLGGRTGELFF. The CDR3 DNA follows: TGTGCCAGCAGCTTAGGCGGGCGCACCGGGGAGCTGTTTTTT.

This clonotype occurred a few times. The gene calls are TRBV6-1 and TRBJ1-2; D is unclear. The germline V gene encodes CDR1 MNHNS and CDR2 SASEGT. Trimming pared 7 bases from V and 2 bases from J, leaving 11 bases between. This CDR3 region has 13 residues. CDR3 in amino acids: CASKFLGNYGYTF. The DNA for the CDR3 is TGTGCCAGCAAGTTCCTGGGGAACTATGGCTACACCTTC.

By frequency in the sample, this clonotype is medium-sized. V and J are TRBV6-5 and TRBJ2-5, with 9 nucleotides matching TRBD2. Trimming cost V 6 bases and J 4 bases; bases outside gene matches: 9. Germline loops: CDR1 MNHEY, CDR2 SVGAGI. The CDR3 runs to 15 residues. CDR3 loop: CASSPSRGGGETQYF. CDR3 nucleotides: TGTGCCAGCAGCCCATCGCGGGGGGGCGGAGAGACCCAGTACTTC.

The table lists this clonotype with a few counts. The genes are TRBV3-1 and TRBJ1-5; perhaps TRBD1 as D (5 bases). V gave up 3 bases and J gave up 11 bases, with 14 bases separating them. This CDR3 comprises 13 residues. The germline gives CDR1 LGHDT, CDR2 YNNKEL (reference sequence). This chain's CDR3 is CASSQTDTGTQHF. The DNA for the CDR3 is TGTGCCAGCAGCCAGACAGACACCGGAACCCAGCATTTT.

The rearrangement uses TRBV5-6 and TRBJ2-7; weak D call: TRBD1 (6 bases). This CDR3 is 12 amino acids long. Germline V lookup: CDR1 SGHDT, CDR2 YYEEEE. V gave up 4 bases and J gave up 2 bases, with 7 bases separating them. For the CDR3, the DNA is TGTGCCAGCAGCGAGGGGGCCTACGAGCAGTACGTC. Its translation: CASSEGAYEQYV.

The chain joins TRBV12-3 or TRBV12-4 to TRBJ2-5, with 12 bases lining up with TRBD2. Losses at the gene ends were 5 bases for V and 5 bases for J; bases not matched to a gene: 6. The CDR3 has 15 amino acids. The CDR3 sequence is CASSPGGLAGETQYF. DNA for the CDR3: TGTGCCAGCAGTCCCGGGGGACTAGCGGGTGAGACCCAGTACTTC.

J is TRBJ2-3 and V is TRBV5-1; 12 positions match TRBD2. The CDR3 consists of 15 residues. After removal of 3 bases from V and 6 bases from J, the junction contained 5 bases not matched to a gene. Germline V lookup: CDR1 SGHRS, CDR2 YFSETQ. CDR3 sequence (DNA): TGCGCCAGCAGCTCAACTAGCGGGAGGATGGATACGCAGTATTTT. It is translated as CASSSTSGRMDTQYF. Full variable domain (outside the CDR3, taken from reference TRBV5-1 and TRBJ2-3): KAGVTQTPRYLIKTRGQQVTLSCSPISGHRSVSWYQQTPGQGLQFLFEYFSETQRNKGNFPGRFSGRQFSNSRSEMNVSTLELGDSALYLCASSSTSGRMDTQYFGPGTRLTVL.

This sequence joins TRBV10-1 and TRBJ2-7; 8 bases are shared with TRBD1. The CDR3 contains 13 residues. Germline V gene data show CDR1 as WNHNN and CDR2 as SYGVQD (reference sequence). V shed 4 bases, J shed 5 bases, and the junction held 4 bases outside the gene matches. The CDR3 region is CASSGTTGDEQYF. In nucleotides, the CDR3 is TGCGCCAGCAGTGGGACGACAGGGGACGAGCAGTACTTC.

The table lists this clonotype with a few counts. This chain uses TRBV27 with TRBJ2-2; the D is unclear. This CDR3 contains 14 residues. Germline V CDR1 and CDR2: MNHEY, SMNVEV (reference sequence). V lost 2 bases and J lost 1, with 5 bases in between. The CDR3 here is CASSLKLNTGELFF. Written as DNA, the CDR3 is TGTGCCAGCAGTTTAAAGCTGAACACCGGGGAGCTGTTTTTT.

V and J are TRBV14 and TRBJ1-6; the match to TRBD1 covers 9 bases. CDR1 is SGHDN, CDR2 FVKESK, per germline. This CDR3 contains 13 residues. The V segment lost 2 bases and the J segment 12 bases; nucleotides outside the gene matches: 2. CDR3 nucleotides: TGTGCCAGCAGCCAATGGGACAGGGAACCCCTCCACTTT. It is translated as CASSQWDREPLHF.

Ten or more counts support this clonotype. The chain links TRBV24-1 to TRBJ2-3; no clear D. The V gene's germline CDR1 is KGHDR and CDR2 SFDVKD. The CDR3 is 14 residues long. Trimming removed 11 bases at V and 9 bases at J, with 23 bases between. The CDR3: CAISPRFGPETQYF. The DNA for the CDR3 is TGTGCCATCTCGCCGCGATTCGGACCGGAAACGCAGTATTTT.

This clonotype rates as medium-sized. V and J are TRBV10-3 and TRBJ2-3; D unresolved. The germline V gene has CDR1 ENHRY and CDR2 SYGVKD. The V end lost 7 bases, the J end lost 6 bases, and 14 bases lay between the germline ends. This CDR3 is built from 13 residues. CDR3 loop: CAITGFRADTQYF. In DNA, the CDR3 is TGTGCCATCACCGGGTTTAGGGCCGATACGCAGTATTTT.

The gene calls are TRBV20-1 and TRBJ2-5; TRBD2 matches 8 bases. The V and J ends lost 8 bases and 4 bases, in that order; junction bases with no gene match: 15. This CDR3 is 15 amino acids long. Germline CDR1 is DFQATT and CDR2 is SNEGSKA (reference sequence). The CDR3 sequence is CSQSNSGAPGETQYF. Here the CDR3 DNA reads TGCAGTCAAAGCAATAGCGGGGCCCCGGGAGAGACCCAGTACTTC.

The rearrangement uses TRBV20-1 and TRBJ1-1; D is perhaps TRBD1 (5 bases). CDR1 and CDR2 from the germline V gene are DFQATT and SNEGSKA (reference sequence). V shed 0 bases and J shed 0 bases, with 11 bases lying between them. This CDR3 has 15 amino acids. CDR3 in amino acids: CSARDMRGMNTEAFF. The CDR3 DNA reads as TGCAGTGCTAGAGATATGAGGGGCATGAACACTGAAGCTTTCTTT.

The CDR3: CSVVRGTYEQYF. The CDR3 DNA is TGCAGCGTTGTAAGGGGCACCTACGAGCAGTACTTC. This chain uses TRBV29-1 with TRBJ2-7, with a possible D match to TRBD1 (5 bases). Germline CDR1 reads SQVTM; CDR2 reads ANQGSEA. The CDR3 covers 12 residues. V dropped 4 bases and J dropped 2 bases, with 9 bases sitting between them.

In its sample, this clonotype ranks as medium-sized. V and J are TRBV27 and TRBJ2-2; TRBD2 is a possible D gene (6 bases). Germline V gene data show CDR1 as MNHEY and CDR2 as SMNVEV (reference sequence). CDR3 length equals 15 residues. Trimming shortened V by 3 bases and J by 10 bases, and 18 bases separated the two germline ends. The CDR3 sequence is CASSLGGTNIKELFF. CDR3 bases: TGTGCCAGCAGTTTGGGCGGGACGAACATCAAGGAGCTGTTTTTT.